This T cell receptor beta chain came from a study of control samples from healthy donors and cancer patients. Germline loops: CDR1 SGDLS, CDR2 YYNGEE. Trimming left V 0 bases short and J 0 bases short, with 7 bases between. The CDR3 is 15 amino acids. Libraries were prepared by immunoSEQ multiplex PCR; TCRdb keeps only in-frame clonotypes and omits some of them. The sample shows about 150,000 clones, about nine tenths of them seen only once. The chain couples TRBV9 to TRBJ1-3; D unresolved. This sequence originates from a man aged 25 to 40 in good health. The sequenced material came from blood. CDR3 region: CASSVALPSGNTIYF. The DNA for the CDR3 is TGTGCCAGCAGCGTAGCCCTACCCTCTGGAAACACCATATATTTT.